A single sample gave rise to the 28 T cell receptor beta chains below, sequenced in a study of cytomegalovirus exposure and HLA in healthy donors. PCR employed 60 Vbeta and 13 Jbeta primers. Sequenced by immunoSEQ multiplex PCR; TCRdb stores in-frame clones only, minus some. The sample includes roughly 53,000 clones. Sequencing was done on a sample of PBMCs. The receptor set was obtained from a young man in good health and CMV-seropositive.

The chain uses TRBV7-9 and TRBJ1-2; D remains unclear. The V end lost 3 bases, the J end lost 0 bases, and 11 bases lay between the germline ends. Germline V lookup: CDR1 SEHNR, CDR2 FQNEAQ (reference sequence). CDR3 length equals 15 residues. CDR3 nucleotides: TGTGCCAGCAGCTTCTTGACTGTAGCTAACTATGGCTACACCTTC. Amino acids: CASSFLTVANYGYTF.

This chain joins TRBV18 and TRBJ2-5, with D possibly being TRBD1 or TRBD2 (5 bases each). The DNA end favors TRBJ2-7, so the J call may be wrong. CDR1 and CDR2 from the germline V gene are KGHSH and LQKENI. The CDR3 is 13 residues long. Here the CDR3 DNA reads TGTGCCAGCTCCCTAGCTGGGGGCTACGAGCAGTACTTC. This encodes CASSLAGGYEQYF.

The chain employs TRBV28 and TRBJ1-2; unclear D gene. This CDR3 contains 13 residues. Trimming removed 2 bases at V and 4 bases at J, with 8 bases between. The V gene's germline CDR1 is MDHEN and CDR2 SYDVKM. Here the CDR3 DNA reads TGTGCCAGCAGTTTAGAGGGTAGCTATGGCTACACCTTC. Amino acids: CASSLEGSYGYTF.

The rearrangement uses TRBV9 and TRBJ1-5; D is unresolved. From germline, CDR1 is SGDLS and CDR2 YYNGEE. The V end was cut by 7 bases, the J end by 1 base, with 12 bases between. The CDR3 has 14 amino acids. CDR3 sequence: CASSQAWSNQPQHF. Here the CDR3 DNA reads TGTGCCAGCTCCCAGGCCTGGAGCAATCAGCCCCAGCATTTT.

The chain uses TRBV10-3 and TRBJ1-5; no firm D call. Germline V lookup: CDR1 ENHRY, CDR2 SYGVKD. Trimming removed 2 bases at V and 0 bases at J, with 5 bases between. This CDR3 has 14 amino acids. Here the CDR3 reads CAISEDNSNQPQHF. The CDR3 coding sequence is TGTGCCATCAGTGAGGACAATAGCAATCAGCCCCAGCATTTT.

The gene calls are TRBV9 and TRBJ2-3, with 7 bases aligning to TRBD1. The CDR3 extends over 15 amino acids. Germline trimming cut 4 bases from V and 2 bases from J; bases unmatched to any gene: 7. Germline V gene data show CDR1 as SGDLS and CDR2 as YYNGEE. CDR3 amino acids: CASSSRQGNTDTQYF. CDR3 nucleotide sequence: TGTGCCAGCAGCTCACGACAGGGAAACACAGATACGCAGTATTTT.

The chain joins TRBV27 to TRBJ2-1; TRBD2 aligns across 8 bases. CDR3 length: 17 residues. The V gene end was trimmed by 5 bases and the J gene end by 4 bases; junction bases not matched to a gene: 13. Germline V lookup: CDR1 MNHEY, CDR2 SMNVEV (reference sequence). Here the CDR3 reads CASSKPRGGSPYNEQFF. The CDR3 DNA reads as TGTGCCAGCAGTAAACCACGGGGGGGGTCCCCTTACAATGAGCAGTTCTTC.

This clone counts as large (0.1 to 1%) by frequency. The chain links TRBV5-5 to TRBJ1-3; D may be TRBD1 (5 bases). The germline gives CDR1 SGHKS, CDR2 YYEKEE (reference sequence). The CDR3 has 15 residues. Deletions cut 0 bases from V and 4 bases from J, with 11 bases between. Written as DNA, the CDR3 is TGTGCCAGCAGCTTGGTGGTGGGGCCGGGAAACACCATATATTTT. Protein: CASSLVVGPGNTIYF.

V usage is TRBV11-3 and J usage is TRBJ1-1, with D perhaps TRBD1 (5 bases). CDR3 length equals 11 residues. Germline V gives CDR1 SGHNT, CDR2 YENEEA. Trimming took off 3 bases at V and 8 bases at J, with 7 bases between the two ends. The CDR3 nucleotides read TGTGCCAGCAGCTTCAGGGCGGAAGCTTTCTTT. This encodes CASSFRAEAFF. Full variable domain (remainder filled in from reference TRBV11-3 and TRBJ1-1): EAGVVQSPRYKIIEKKQPVAFWCNPISGHNTLYWYLQNLGQGPELLIRYENEEAVDDSQLPKDRFSAERLKGVDSTLKIQPAELGDSAVYLCASSFRAEAFFGQGTRLTVV.

This rearrangement joins TRBV10-3 to TRBJ2-7; D is possibly TRBD2 (5 bases). Deletions cut 0 bases from V and 0 bases from J, with 6 bases between. Germline CDR1 is ENHRY and CDR2 is SYGVKD. The CDR3 runs 14 residues. CDR3 DNA sequence: TGTGCCATCAGTGAGTCGGGGAGCTCCTACGAGCAGTACTTC. Translated, it gives CAISESGSSYEQYF.

This chain uses TRBV6-5 with TRBJ2-1, with D tentatively TRBD2 (6 bases). The CDR3 has 12 amino acids. Germline assignment: CDR1 MNHEY and CDR2 SVGAGI. V lost 5 bases to trimming and J lost 8 bases, with 10 bases between them. The CDR3 region is CASSRLEDEQFF. The CDR3 DNA reads TGTGCCAGCAGTCGACTAGAGGATGAGCAGTTCTTC.

The V gene is TRBV4-2, the J gene TRBJ2-3, with TRBD2 identical over 10 bases. The CDR3 consists of 16 residues. Trimming removed 4 bases from V and 4 bases from J; junction bases left unmatched: 8. CDR1 is LGHNA, CDR2 YNFKEQ, per germline. For the CDR3, the DNA is TGTGCCAGCAGCCGTCGGACTAGCGGAACCTCAGATACGCAGTATTTT. It specifies CASSRRTSGTSDTQYF.

This chain links TRBV9 with TRBJ2-7; D perhaps matches TRBD1 (6 bases). Trimming cost V 4 bases and J 1 base, with 12 bases left between them. Germline lookup yields CDR1 SGDLS and CDR2 YYNGEE. CDR3 size: 14 residues. CDR3 amino acids: CASSPRTDSYEQYF. CDR3 nucleotide sequence: TGTGCCAGCAGCCCCCGGACAGATTCCTACGAGCAGTACTTC.

The rearrangement links TRBV2 to TRBJ1-5, with TRBD1 identical over 9 bases. V was pared by 3 bases and J by 5 bases, with 11 bases of the junction left unmatched. This CDR3 has 17 amino acids. Germline V gives CDR1 SNHLY, CDR2 FYNNEI. This chain's CDR3 is CASSDLGQTGGYQPQHF. The DNA for the CDR3 is TGTGCCAGCAGTGATCTGGGCCAGACAGGGGGGTATCAGCCCCAGCATTTT.

Remarks on this clone: Relative to the germline gene, one junction end is altered; a read error may explain this. The same CDR3 can be traced to other DNA sequences in this sample. The chain recombines TRBV30 with TRBJ2-7; 7 positions agree with TRBD1. The CDR3 is made up of 16 amino acids. Germline values: CDR1 GTSNPN, CDR2 SVGIG (reference sequence). This CDR3 is CAWREYQTGKKNEQYF. The CDR3 nucleotides read TGTGCCTGGAGGGAGTACCAGACAGGGAAAAAAAACGAGCAGTACTTT.

The chain recombines TRBV30 with TRBJ1-5, with D possibly TRBD1 on 5 matching bases. Germline loops: CDR1 GTSNPN, CDR2 SVGIG (reference sequence). The V end lost 3 bases, the J end lost 5 bases, and 11 bases lay between the germline ends. The CDR3 is made up of 13 amino acids. CDR3 sequence (DNA): TGTGCCTGGAGCGGGACTCTGGATCAGCCCCAGCATTTT. Translation gives CAWSGTLDQPQHF. The whole variable domain, remainder taken from reference TRBV30 and TRBJ1-5, is SQTIHQWPATLVQPVGSPLSLECTVEGTSNPNLYWYRQAAGRGLQLLFYSVGIGQISSEVPQNLSASRPQDRQFILSSKKLLLSDSGFYLCAWSGTLDQPQHFGDGTRLSIL.

The chain is built from TRBV28 and TRBJ1-5; the match to TRBD1 covers 11 bases. The CDR3 runs 19 residues. V lost 5 bases and J lost 3; bases outside the gene matches: 15. Germline CDR1 MDHEN, CDR2 SYDVKM. The CDR3 coding sequence is TGTGCCAGCAGTCCGAGATACCCCGGGACAGGGGGTACCAATCAGCCCCAGCATTTT. This translates into CASSPRYPGTGGTNQPQHF.

The rearrangement uses TRBV6-1 and TRBJ2-5, with TRBD2 identical over 11 bases. Germline CDR1 reads MNHNS; CDR2 reads SASEGT. The CDR3 is 16 residues long. Trimming took 4 bases from V and 3 from J; bases not matched to a gene: 7. This CDR3 is CASSGGALAGEETQYF. The CDR3 DNA reads as TGTGCCAGCAGTGGGGGGGCACTAGCGGGAGAAGAGACCCAGTACTTC.

V and J are TRBV7-9 and TRBJ2-2; 14 bases agree with TRBD2. Germline CDR1 and CDR2: SEHNR and FQNEAQ (reference sequence). CDR3 size: 17 residues. Trimming at V came to 5 bases and at J to 6 bases, leaving 8 bases not matched to a gene. CDR3 in DNA: TGTGCCAGCAGCCGACTAGCGGGAGGGCCCTCCTCCGGGGAGCTGTTTTTT. Translated, it gives CASSRLAGGPSSGELFF.

The V and J genes are TRBV27 and TRBJ2-5; TRBD1 matches at 7 bases. CDR3 length equals 16 residues. The germline V gene encodes CDR1 MNHEY and CDR2 SMNVEV (reference sequence). Trimming took 5 bases from V and 5 from J; bases not matched to a gene: 14. CDR3 region: CASSPLVDRVMETQYF. The CDR3 region has the DNA TGTGCCAGCAGTCCCTTGGTTGACAGGGTCATGGAGACCCAGTACTTC.

The V and J genes are TRBV9 and TRBJ2-3; possibly TRBD2 for D (5 bases). Germline CDR1 reads SGDLS; CDR2 reads YYNGEE. This CDR3 has 15 amino acids. Trimming shortened V by 0 bases and J by 2 bases, and 10 bases separated the two germline ends. The CDR3 reads CASSVDFGVTDTQYF. The DNA of the CDR3 is TGTGCCAGCAGCGTAGACTTCGGGGTCACAGATACGCAGTATTTT.

The chain couples TRBV19 to TRBJ1-2; 8 nucleotides line up with TRBD1. Unmatched junction bases numbered 7, after V lost 7 bases and J lost 6 bases. This CDR3 region has 13 residues. CDR1 and CDR2 (germline): LNHDA, SQIVND (reference sequence). The CDR3 nucleotides are TGTGCCAGTAACGCAAGGACAGGGAATGGCTACACCTTC. Its translation is CASNARTGNGYTF.

CDR3 sequence reads: CAWSSQGGYEKLFF. DNA for the CDR3: TGTGCCTGGAGCTCACAGGGGGGATACGAAAAACTGTTTTTT. This sequence joins TRBV30 and TRBJ1-4, with 8 bases fitting TRBD1. Per the germline V gene, CDR1 is GTSNPN and CDR2 is SVGIG (reference sequence). The CDR3 is 14 residues long. The J segment lost 8 bases and the V segment lost 3 bases, leaving 8 bases of the junction unmatched.

The rearrangement joins TRBV19 to TRBJ2-7, with 8 bases aligning to TRBD2. Trimming took 8 bases from V and 0 from J; bases not matched to a gene: 9. Germline CDR1 LNHDA, CDR2 SQIVND (reference sequence). This CDR3 is 15 amino acids long. The CDR3 DNA follows: TGTGCCAGTGGGCCAACTAGCGGAATCTCCTACGAGCAGTACTTC. As protein: CASGPTSGISYEQYF. The full variable domain, in which reference TRBV19 and TRBJ2-7 provide the parts outside the CDR3, is DGGITQSPKYLFRKEGQNVTLSCEQNLNHDAMYWYRQDPGQGLRLIYYSQIVNDFQKGDIAEGYSVSREKKESFPLTVTSAQKNPTAFYLCASGPTSGISYEQYFGPGTRLTVT.

J is TRBJ2-7 and V is TRBV5-1; TRBD1 matches 8 bases. From germline, CDR1 is SGHRS and CDR2 YFSETQ. The length of the CDR3 is 13 residues. The ends lost 1 base at V and 6 bases at J; junction bases unmatched: 3. The chain's CDR3 is CASSLQGASEQYF. CDR3 in DNA: TGCGCCAGCAGCTTGCAGGGGGCGAGCGAGCAGTACTTC. Combining the CDR3 with reference TRBV5-1 and TRBJ2-7 gives the whole variable domain KAGVTQTPRYLIKTRGQQVTLSCSPISGHRSVSWYQQTPGQGLQFLFEYFSETQRNKGNFPGRFSGRQFSNSRSEMNVSTLELGDSALYLCASSLQGASEQYFGPGTRLTVT.

The J gene is TRBJ2-7, the V gene TRBV27; 11 bases map to TRBD2. The V gene end was trimmed by 2 bases and the J gene end by 4 bases; junction bases not matched to a gene: 4. Germline V gene data show CDR1 as MNHEY and CDR2 as SMNVEV (reference sequence). There are 15 residues in the CDR3. The CDR3 DNA sequence: TGTGCCAGCAGTTTAATTAGCGGGAGGGTTTACGAGCAGTACTTC. It is translated as CASSLISGRVYEQYF.

V usage is TRBV7-9 and J usage is TRBJ2-3; D may be TRBD2 (6 bases). Germline lookup yields CDR1 SEHNR and CDR2 FQNEAQ (reference sequence). Trimming left V 1 base short and J 2 bases short, with 19 bases between. CDR3 size: 18 residues. CDR3 in amino acids: CASSLGGSGRRNTDTQYF. The CDR3 DNA sequence: TGTGCCAGCAGCTTAGGGGGTAGTGGGAGGCGAAACACAGATACGCAGTATTTT.

This sequence joins TRBV2 and TRBJ1-1; no clear D. The germline V gene has CDR1 SNHLY and CDR2 FYNNEI. V gave up 3 bases and J gave up 2 bases, with 10 bases separating them. CDR3 length equals 14 residues. CDR3 coding DNA: TGTGCCAGCAGTGAGATGACATCCAACACTGAAGCTTTCTTT. It translates to CASSEMTSNTEAFF.